Each of the 20 T cell receptor beta chains below was sequenced from the same sample in a study of blood T cell repertoires in COVID-19 (TCRdb year 2020). Receptors were amplified or captured by the immunoSEQ multiplex PCR assay. In its TCRdb copy, this immuneACCESS table keeps in-frame sequences only and misses some clones. Where compared with another copy, unresolved V genes explain less than half of these, and the others have no known cause. The sample table holds just over 75,000 clones, of which roughly 89% were seen once. The top ten clones comprise roughly 4% of the sample. The sample consisted of peripheral blood. The receptors come from a man aged 50 to 60 with acute or convalescent COVID-19.

The chain is built from TRBV5-6 and TRBJ2-7; 7 bases agree with TRBD1. This CDR3 is 14 amino acids long. V lost 2 bases to trimming and J lost 3 bases; unmatched junction nucleotides: 5. CDR1 SGHDT and CDR2 YYEEEE come from the germline V gene. The CDR3 DNA reads as TGTGCCAGCAGCTTTAAGGGGGCTAGCTACGAGCAGTACTTC. This translates into CASSFKGASYEQYF.

This clone was seen a single time. The chain is built from TRBV9 and TRBJ1-2; possible D gene TRBD1, 5 bases. V was trimmed by 3 bases and J by 5 bases, leaving 14 bases between them. This CDR3 spans 14 amino acids. Germline CDR1 is SGDLS and CDR2 is YYNGEE. CDR3 in DNA: TGTGCCAGCAGCGGTACAGGATACCCATATGGCTACACCTTC. This translates into CASSGTGYPYGYTF.

The chain joins TRBV9 to TRBJ2-5, with 9 bases that match TRBD1. The J segment lost 6 bases and the V segment lost 6 bases, leaving 6 bases of the junction unmatched. The CDR3 is 13 residues long. From germline, CDR1 is SGDLS and CDR2 YYNGEE. For the CDR3, the DNA is TGTGCCAGCACCGGGACAGGGCGAAAGACCCAGTACTTC. This gives the protein CASTGTGRKTQYF. Full variable domain (remainder filled in from reference TRBV9 and TRBJ2-5): DSGVTQTPKHLITATGQRVTLRCSPRSGDLSVYWYQQSLDQGLQFLIQYYNGEERAKGNILERFSAQQFPDLHSELNLSSLELGDSALYFCASTGTGRKTQYFGPGTRLLVL.

This clone was observed once. This sequence joins TRBV19 and TRBJ2-5; a weak D match, TRBD1 (5 bases). The CDR3 has 14 amino acids. Per germline, CDR1 LNHDA and CDR2 SQIVND (reference sequence). Trimming pared 5 bases from V and 5 bases from J, leaving 15 bases between. Here the CDR3 DNA reads TGTGCCAGTAGTCTCCCCGGACAAGGGGAGACCCAGTACTTC. Amino acid sequence: CASSLPGQGETQYF.

The V and J genes are TRBV10-1 and TRBJ2-1; 9 nucleotides align to TRBD2. This CDR3 region has 17 residues. Germline V lookup: CDR1 WNHNN, CDR2 SYGVQD (reference sequence). The junction had 9 bases not matched to a gene; V was cut back by 0 bases and J by 6 bases. The CDR3: CASSESTRREGGNEQFF. Here the CDR3 DNA reads TGCGCCAGCAGTGAGTCGACTCGGCGGGAGGGAGGCAATGAGCAGTTCTTC.

The chain links TRBV14 to TRBJ2-1; D is possibly TRBD1 (6 bases). The CDR3 is made up of 15 amino acids. Germline V lookup: CDR1 SGHDN, CDR2 FVKESK. Trimming left V 1 base short and J 8 bases short, with 15 bases between. CDR3: CASSQGRGVYDEQFF. The DNA for the CDR3 is TGTGCCAGCAGCCAAGGCAGGGGAGTTTATGATGAGCAGTTCTTC. Combining the CDR3 with reference TRBV14 and TRBJ2-1 gives the whole variable domain EAGVTQFPSHSVIEKGQTVTLRCDPISGHDNLYWYRRVMGKEIKFLLHFVKESKQDESGMPNNRFLAERTGGTYSTLKVQPAELEDSGVYFCASSQGRGVYDEQFFGPGTRLTVL.

This clone has just one count. The V call is TRBV27, the J call TRBJ2-3; TRBD2 matches 7 bases. The CDR3 loop spans 15 amino acids. After removal of 3 bases from V and 0 bases from J, the junction contained 3 bases not matched to a gene. Germline values: CDR1 MNHEY, CDR2 SMNVEV (reference sequence). CDR3 loop: CASSFLAGSTDTQYF. The CDR3, as DNA: TGTGCCAGCAGTTTTTTAGCGGGCAGCACAGATACGCAGTATTTT.

The V and J genes are TRBV11-2 and TRBJ2-5; TRBD2 matches at 7 bases. V trimming: 3 bases; J trimming: 4 bases; junction bases outside the gene matches: 5. The CDR3 runs to 14 residues. The germline V gene has CDR1 SGHAT and CDR2 FQNNGV. The DNA for the CDR3 is TGTGCCAGCAGCTTGCAGGGAGGGGTAGAGACCCAGTACTTC. It codes for CASSLQGGVETQYF.

V gene TRBV4-2 combines with J gene TRBJ1-2, with 9 bases fitting TRBD1. The CDR3 contains 16 residues. Germline CDR1 reads LGHNA; CDR2 reads YNFKEQ. V was clipped by 0 bases and J by 4 bases; unmatched bases: 6. The CDR3 DNA reads as TGTGCCAGCAGCCAAGAACAGGGGGCCTATGGCTATGGCTACACCTTC. It codes for CASSQEQGAYGYGYTF.

This rearrangement joins TRBV7-9 to TRBJ2-5, with TRBD2 matching over 15 bases. Germline values: CDR1 SEHNR, CDR2 FQNEAQ (reference sequence). The CDR3 spans 18 residues. V trimming: 5 bases; J trimming: 0 bases; junction bases outside the gene matches: 7. CDR3 loop: CASSPGLAGGDYQETQYF. In DNA, the CDR3 is TGTGCCAGCAGCCCAGGACTAGCGGGGGGGGACTACCAAGAGACCCAGTACTTC.

The V call is TRBV18, the J call TRBJ1-1, with D maybe TRBD1 (5 bases). V was cut by 2 bases and J by 4 bases, with 14 bases left in between. This CDR3 contains 15 residues. Germline V gene lookup returns CDR1 KGHSH and CDR2 LQKENI. CDR3: CASSPGTRASTEAFF. DNA for the CDR3: TGTGCCAGCTCACCAGGGACTCGGGCTTCCACTGAAGCTTTCTTT.

This clone was picked up one time. The V call is TRBV10-2, the J call TRBJ2-3; TRBD2 aligns across 12 bases. V gave up 6 bases and J gave up 3 bases; unmatched junction bases: 7. Germline lookup yields CDR1 WSHSY and CDR2 SAAADI. The CDR3 is made up of 16 amino acids. CDR3 region: CASSGGLAGRTDTQYF. The CDR3 bases are TGCGCCAGCAGCGGGGGACTAGCGGGTCGGACAGATACGCAGTATTTT.

CDR3 protein: CATNRGSPYYEQYF. CDR3 nucleotide sequence: TGTGCCACCAACAGGGGATCTCCGTACTACGAGCAGTACTTC. This chain uses TRBV30 with TRBJ2-7; 7 bases are shared with TRBD1. CDR3 size: 14 residues. The germline V gene has CDR1 GTSNPN and CDR2 SVGIG (reference sequence). Germline trimming cut 8 bases from V and 3 bases from J; bases unmatched to any gene: 13.

This chain links TRBV4-2 with TRBJ1-2; D remains ambiguous. Germline-derived CDR1 and CDR2 are LGHNA and YNFKEQ. CDR3 length equals 13 residues. Trimming left V 1 base short and J 6 bases short, with 9 bases between. The CDR3 spells CASSQGEAHGYTF. In DNA, the CDR3 is TGTGCCAGCAGCCAAGGGGAGGCACATGGCTACACCTTC.

The chain has TRBV5-8 and TRBJ2-7, with TRBD1 matching over 9 bases. V gave up 6 bases and J gave up 3 bases; unmatched junction bases: 7. Germline-derived CDR1 and CDR2 are SGHTS and YDEGEE. The CDR3 is 14 amino acids. The CDR3 DNA sequence: TGTGCCAGCACCCCGGGACAGGGACTCTACGAGCAGTACTTC. Translation: CASTPGQGLYEQYF. The complete variable domain, with remaining parts taken from reference TRBV5-8 and TRBJ2-7, reads EAGVTQSPTHLIKTRGQQATLRCSPISGHTSVYWYQQALGLGLQFLLWYDEGEERNRGNFPPRFSGRQFPNYSSELNVNALELEDSALYLCASTPGQGLYEQYFGPGTRLTVT.

This clone was seen many times. This chain uses TRBV19 with TRBJ1-2, with 7 nucleotides matching TRBD1. This CDR3 contains 14 residues. J was trimmed by 0 bases and V by 8 bases; bases with no gene match: 6. Germline V gene data show CDR1 as LNHDA and CDR2 as SQIVND (reference sequence). CDR3 sequence: CASADRPPNYGYTF. The CDR3 DNA is TGTGCCAGTGCGGACAGGCCACCTAACTATGGCTACACCTTC.

The chain employs TRBV7-9 and TRBJ2-5; 7 nucleotides line up with TRBD2. With V trimmed by 5 bases and J by 1 base, 10 bases remained unmatched. The germline CDR1 and CDR2 sequences are SEHNR and FQNEAQ (reference sequence). This CDR3 has 16 residues. CDR3 sequence (DNA): TGTGCCAGCAGCCGGCCCCCGGGACTAATCCAAGAGACCCAGTACTTC. This sequence encodes CASSRPPGLIQETQYF.

This rearrangement joins TRBV28 to TRBJ2-5; 7 positions agree with TRBD2. Germline values: CDR1 MDHEN, CDR2 SYDVKM. The CDR3 totals 12 residues. V lost 5 bases and J lost 7; bases outside the gene matches: 4. CDR3 in DNA: TGTGCCAGCAGTGGGGAGGGGCGGACCCAGTACTTC. Translation gives CASSGEGRTQYF.

The rearrangement links TRBV4-2 to TRBJ1-6, with a tentative D call TRBD1 (6 bases). The V gene lost 2 bases and the J gene lost 0 bases, with 17 bases spanning the gap. Per the germline V gene, CDR1 is LGHNA and CDR2 is YNFKEQ. The CDR3 contains 19 residues. CDR3 coding DNA: TGTGCCAGCAGCCAATGGGACACGACATGGGGCTCCTATAATTCACCCCTCCACTTT. This encodes CASSQWDTTWGSYNSPLHF.

The chain links TRBV18 to TRBJ1-3, with D perhaps TRBD1 (5 bases). CDR1 is KGHSH, CDR2 LQKENI, per germline. The V end lost 2 bases, the J end lost 0 bases, and 14 bases lay between the germline ends. The CDR3 totals 17 residues. CDR3 coding DNA: TGTGCCAGCTCACCAAGTATCGGACACCACTCTGGAAACACCATATATTTT. Translated: CASSPSIGHHSGNTIYF.